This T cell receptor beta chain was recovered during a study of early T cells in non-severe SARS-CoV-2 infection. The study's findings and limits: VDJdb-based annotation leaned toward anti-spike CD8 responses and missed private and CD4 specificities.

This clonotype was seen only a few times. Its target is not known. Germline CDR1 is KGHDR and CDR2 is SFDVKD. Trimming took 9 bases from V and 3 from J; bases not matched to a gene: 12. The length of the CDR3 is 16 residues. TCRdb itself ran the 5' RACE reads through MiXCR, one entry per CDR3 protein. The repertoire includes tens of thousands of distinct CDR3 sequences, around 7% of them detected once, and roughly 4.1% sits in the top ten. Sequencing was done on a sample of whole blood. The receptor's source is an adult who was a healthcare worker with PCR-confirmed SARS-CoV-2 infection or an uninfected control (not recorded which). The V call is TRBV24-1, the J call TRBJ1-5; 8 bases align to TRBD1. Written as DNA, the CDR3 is TGTGCCACCGGAGATCCTTCGACAGGGGACAATCAGCCCCAGCATTTT. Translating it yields CATGDPSTGDNQPQHF.